A single sample gave rise to the 25 T cell receptor beta chains below, sequenced in a study of CD8 T cells in ankylosing spondylitis. The antigens for these receptors are not known. MiXCR was run by TCRdb on the 5' RACE reads, yielding one entry per CDR3 protein. The repertoire consists of approximately 500,000 distinct CDR3 sequences, with more than 9.5% occurring once and the leading ten covering approximately 6.2%. Study results and limitations: A motif in TCR beta, a set of 8 or 9 highly homologous variants, appeared characteristic of ankylosing spondylitis blood.

Sequences were obtained from blood, either unsorted or a sorted T cell fraction (not recorded which). These receptors all stem from a male donor with ankylosing spondylitis.

The V call is TRBV6-1, the J call TRBJ1-5; TRBD1 agrees at 7 bases. The ends lost 7 bases at V and 2 bases at J; junction bases unmatched: 11. Germline CDR1 is MNHNS and CDR2 is SASEGT. This CDR3 is built from 16 residues. This CDR3 is CASTETTGLGNQPQHF. In DNA, the CDR3 is TGTGCCAGCACCGAAACGACAGGGCTGGGCAATCAGCCCCAGCATTTT.

The chain combines TRBV11-2 with TRBJ1-1, with D uncertain. CDR1 SGHAT and CDR2 FQNNGV come from the germline V gene. Deletions cut 3 bases from V and 3 bases from J, with 11 bases between. CDR3 length: 14 amino acids. The DNA for the CDR3 is TGTGCCAGCAGCTTGAGAACTGTGGACACTGAAGCTTTCTTT. Translated, it gives CASSLRTVDTEAFF.

This clonotype was picked up a small number of times. This sequence joins TRBV20-1 and TRBJ2-1; D perhaps matches TRBD1 (5 bases). This CDR3 has 13 amino acids. The germline V gene has CDR1 DFQATT and CDR2 SNEGSKA (reference sequence). CDR3 coding DNA: TGCTCGACACTTGGGGCTCCCTACAATGAGCAGTTCTTC. Amino acid sequence: CSTLGAPYNEQFF.

On this clonotype: Given the absence of the conserved phenylalanine or tryptophan at the CDR3 end, a read error is likely. It is unclear where the CDR3 begins or ends on the DNA, so no DNA is shown, and the CDR3 is as TCRdb lists it. The chain employs TRBV29-1 and TRBJ2-1; TRBD1, the table's D call, lacks a check against the DNA. From its first to its last residue, the CDR3 has 12 amino acids. From germline, CDR1 is SQVTM and CDR2 ANQGSEA. The CDR3 region is CSVEPPSGQPLL.

The genes are TRBV3-1 and TRBJ2-3, with D uncertain. V was clipped by 1 base and J by 7 bases, with 3 bases between them. The V gene's germline CDR1 is LGHDT and CDR2 YNNKEL (reference sequence). The CDR3 is made up of 11 amino acids. CDR3 residues: CASSQGHTQYF. In DNA, the CDR3 is TGTGCCAGCAGCCAAGGGCATACGCAGTATTTT.

The rearrangement joins TRBV5-1 to TRBJ2-7; 10 positions match TRBD1. CDR3 length: 14 amino acids. V lost 4 bases to trimming and J lost 6 bases; unmatched junction nucleotides: 7. Germline V lookup: CDR1 SGHRS, CDR2 YFSETQ. The CDR3 DNA reads TGCGCCAGCAGCGCGACAGGGGGCGCGGGCGAGCAGTACTTC. It translates to CASSATGGAGEQYF.

This clonotype was recorded a few times. The genes are TRBV10-3 and TRBJ2-7; no reliable D call. This CDR3 is 14 amino acids long. Germline V gene data show CDR1 as ENHRY and CDR2 as SYGVKD. Trimming removed 3 bases at V and 2 bases at J, with 11 bases between. The CDR3 reads CAISERDRAYEQYF. DNA of the CDR3: TGTGCCATCAGTGAACGAGACCGAGCCTACGAGCAGTACTTC.

This clonotype was observed a few times. The V and J genes are TRBV25-1 and TRBJ2-4; 14 nucleotides line up with TRBD2. The CDR3 is 15 amino acids. Germline V gene sequence: CDR1 MGHDK, CDR2 SYGVNS. V shed 5 bases and J 8 bases; nucleotides not matched to a gene: 5. CDR3: CASSTGLAGVDIQYF. The CDR3 DNA follows: TGTGCCAGCAGTACGGGACTAGCGGGAGTTGACATTCAGTACTTC.

This clonotype came up a few times. V is TRBV7-9 and J is TRBJ2-3; D remains unclear. The CDR3 runs 14 residues. The germline V gene has CDR1 SEHNR and CDR2 FQNEAQ (reference sequence). Deletions cut 5 bases from V and 0 bases from J, with 9 bases between. The CDR3 protein is CASSQLTSTDTQYF. The CDR3 nucleotides are TGTGCCAGCAGCCAATTGACTAGCACAGATACGCAGTATTTT.

This clonotype was observed at least ten times. V gene TRBV12-3 or TRBV12-4 combines with J gene TRBJ1-4; a possible D gene is TRBD1 (5 bases). The CDR3 totals 14 residues. Between the trimmed V and J ends, which lost 3 bases and 7 bases, there was a span of 12 bases. The CDR3 region has the DNA TGTGCCAGCAGTTTTGACAGAGCGTTTGAAAAACTGTTTTTT. Translated: CASSFDRAFEKLFF.

The genes are TRBV3-1 and TRBJ1-5, with D maybe TRBD1 (6 bases). There are 15 residues in the CDR3. Per the germline V gene, CDR1 is LGHDT and CDR2 is YNNKEL (reference sequence). V lost 4 bases to trimming and J lost 6 bases, with 16 bases between them. The chain's CDR3 is CASSPLTGPPQPQHF. The CDR3 coding sequence is TGTGCCAGCAGCCCCCTGACAGGTCCGCCTCAGCCCCAGCATTTT.

In its sample, this clonotype was seen many times. The chain carries TRBV20-1 and TRBJ2-5; D ambiguous. This CDR3 spans 14 amino acids. In germline, CDR1 is DFQATT, CDR2 SNEGSKA (reference sequence). Between the trimmed V and J ends, which lost 2 bases and 0 bases, there was a span of 10 bases. CDR3 protein: CSARLGRNQETQYF. The CDR3 nucleotides read TGCAGTGCTAGACTCGGACGGAACCAAGAGACCCAGTACTTC.

The rearrangement links TRBV20-1 to TRBJ2-3; maybe TRBD2 (6 bases). V was pared by 2 bases and J by 1 base, with 10 bases between. The germline V gene has CDR1 DFQATT and CDR2 SNEGSKA (reference sequence). The CDR3 extends over 14 amino acids. The CDR3 spells CSARQSGGTDTQYF. The CDR3 nucleotides are TGCAGTGCTAGACAGTCGGGAGGCACAGATACGCAGTATTTT.

This clonotype has a handful of counts. The chain couples TRBV10-3 to TRBJ2-1, with D hard to call. The V end was cut by 11 bases, the J end by 7 bases, with 21 bases between. Germline assignment: CDR1 ENHRY and CDR2 SYGVKD. This CDR3 contains 14 residues. The CDR3 is CASQVTNPGNEQFF. The CDR3 nucleotides are TGTGCCTCGCAAGTAACCAACCCTGGGAATGAGCAGTTCTTC.

A few counts support this clonotype. This chain connects TRBV7-2 to TRBJ2-7; possible D gene TRBD1, 6 bases. This CDR3 has 16 residues. Trimming took 3 bases from V and 3 from J, leaving 18 bases between them. CDR1 is SGHTA and CDR2 is FQGNSA in the germline V gene. Written as DNA, the CDR3 is TGTGCCAGCAGCTTGGGGGAGAGCAGGGGAAGCTACGAGCAGTACTTC. Translating gives CASSLGESRGSYEQYF.

This clonotype was picked up a small number of times. J is TRBJ2-3 and V is TRBV14, with 9 bases matching TRBD1. V shed 4 bases, J shed 3 bases, and the junction held 5 bases outside the gene matches. This CDR3 comprises 15 residues. Germline CDR1 reads SGHDN; CDR2 reads FVKESK. CDR3 residues: CASSPWDRETDTQYF. CDR3 DNA: TGTGCCAGCAGCCCCTGGGACAGGGAAACAGATACGCAGTATTTT.

The chain uses TRBV20-1 and TRBJ1-5; D gene ambiguous. V was trimmed by 3 bases and J by 7 bases, leaving 13 bases between them. The germline gives CDR1 DFQATT, CDR2 SNEGSKA (reference sequence). The CDR3 is 13 residues long. CDR3 loop: CSARSQLGQPQHF. CDR3 bases: TGCAGTGCTAGGAGTCAGTTGGGACAGCCCCAGCATTTT.

This chain links TRBV11-2 with TRBJ2-3; TRBD2 agrees at 7 bases. The trim removed 6 bases at V and 6 bases at J, leaving 12 bases unmatched. Germline lookup yields CDR1 SGHAT and CDR2 FQNNGV. The CDR3 runs to 15 residues. CDR3 sequence reads: CASRASGHTGDTQYF. The DNA of the CDR3 is TGTGCCAGCAGGGCTAGCGGACACACCGGGGATACGCAGTATTTT. Complete variable domain (other parts from reference TRBV11-2 and TRBJ2-3): EAGVAQSPRYKIIEKRQSVAFWCNPISGHATLYWYQQILGQGPKLLIQFQNNGVVDDSQLPKDRFSAERLKGVDSTLKIQPAKLEDSAVYLCASRASGHTGDTQYFGPGTRLTVL.

Many counts were recorded for this clonotype. The chain is built from TRBV5-1 and TRBJ2-1; 10 nucleotides align to TRBD2. This CDR3 has 16 amino acids. CDR1 is SGHRS, CDR2 YFSETQ, per germline. J gave up 4 bases and V 2 bases, and 6 bases lay outside the gene matches. The CDR3 loop reads CASSFLAGVEYNEQFF. The CDR3 DNA reads as TGCGCCAGCAGCTTTCTAGCGGGAGTCGAGTACAATGAGCAGTTCTTC.

This rearrangement joins TRBV12-3 or TRBV12-4 to TRBJ1-6; D is perhaps TRBD1 (6 bases). V dropped 5 bases and J dropped 10 bases, with 15 bases sitting between them. The CDR3 extends over 14 amino acids. The CDR3 here is CASSQDSRGSPLHF. CDR3 coding DNA: TGTGCCAGCAGTCAGGACAGCCGCGGGTCACCCCTCCACTTT.

This clonotype was seen a handful of times. The chain carries TRBV5-1 and TRBJ2-7; tentative D call: TRBD2 (6 bases). Germline V CDR1 and CDR2: SGHRS, YFSETQ. The CDR3 is 15 residues long. V lost 0 bases and J 4 bases, leaving 14 bases between the germline ends. In nucleotides, the CDR3 is TGCGCCAGCAGCTTGGGTGCGGGAACCCAGTACGAGCAGTACTTC. Its translation is CASSLGAGTQYEQYF.

The chain combines TRBV7-2 with TRBJ2-5; 7 positions match TRBD1. CDR3 size: 14 residues. Germline lookup yields CDR1 SGHTA and CDR2 FQGNSA. Germline trimming cut 7 bases from V and 3 bases from J; bases unmatched to any gene: 8. CDR3 protein: CASMVGQNKETQYF. DNA for the CDR3: TGTGCCAGCATGGTGGGACAGAACAAAGAGACCCAGTACTTC.

The V call is TRBV25-1, the J call TRBJ1-6; D ambiguous. The V and J ends lost 6 bases and 7 bases respectively, with 13 bases between them. CDR1 and CDR2 (germline): MGHDK, SYGVNS. The CDR3 runs to 14 residues. The CDR3 DNA sequence: TGTGCCAGCAGACTACAACTTTCCAATTCACCCCTCCACTTT. It codes for CASRLQLSNSPLHF. Full variable domain (outside the CDR3, taken from reference TRBV25-1 and TRBJ1-6): EADIYQTPRYLVIGTGKKITLECSQTMGHDKMYWYQQDPGMELHLIHYSYGVNSTEKGDLSSESTVSRIRTEHFPLTLESARPSHTSQYLCASRLQLSNSPLHFGNGTRLTVT.

The chain has TRBV4-2 and TRBJ1-2, with 8 bases identical to TRBD1. Germline V lookup: CDR1 LGHNA, CDR2 YNFKEQ. The V segment lost 3 bases and the J segment 5 bases; nucleotides outside the gene matches: 17. CDR3 length: 18 residues. CDR3 sequence: CASSQAGDRGSPSYGYTF. DNA of the CDR3: TGTGCCAGCAGCCAGGCCGGAGACAGGGGATCGCCTTCGTATGGCTACACCTTC.

The chain couples TRBV4-2 to TRBJ2-1, with 10 bases aligning to TRBD2. This CDR3 contains 16 residues. V was clipped by 2 bases and J by 4 bases; unmatched bases: 5. Germline V CDR1 and CDR2: LGHNA, YNFKEQ. CDR3 sequence reads: CASSQQLAGTYNEQFF. The CDR3 region has the DNA TGTGCCAGCAGCCAACAACTAGCGGGAACATACAATGAGCAGTTCTTC.